Shown below are 20 T cell receptor beta chains from a single sample sequenced in a study of T cell responses to AZD1222 COVID-19 vaccine. Assay: immunoSEQ multiplex PCR; the TCRdb copy retains only in-frame clones and omits some. The sample yields some 120,000 clones, approximately 85% seen once. The sequencing here drew on peripheral blood, taken on day 0 of AZD1222 vaccination. Receptors were obtained from an adult in good health.

This chain joins TRBV5-1 and TRBJ1-1; D unresolved. Germline V lookup: CDR1 SGHRS, CDR2 YFSETQ. This CDR3 is built from 15 residues. Deletions cut 2 bases from V and 4 bases from J, with 15 bases between. The CDR3 sequence: CASSFGDAAPTEAFF. The CDR3 nucleotides read TGCGCCAGCAGCTTCGGGGATGCGGCCCCCACTGAAGCTTTCTTT. The variable domain in full, completed from reference TRBV5-1 and TRBJ1-1, reads KAGVTQTPRYLIKTRGQQVTLSCSPISGHRSVSWYQQTPGQGLQFLFEYFSETQRNKGNFPGRFSGRQFSNSRSEMNVSTLELGDSALYLCASSFGDAAPTEAFFGQGTRLTVV.

The rearrangement links TRBV6-1 to TRBJ1-2, with D perhaps matching TRBD1 (5 bases). The CDR3 extends over 12 amino acids. Trimming removed 3 bases from V and 3 bases from J, with 5 bases in between. Germline values: CDR1 MNHNS, CDR2 SASEGT. This chain's CDR3 is CASSEGDYGYTF. In DNA form, the CDR3 reads TGTGCCAGCAGTGAGGGGGACTATGGCTACACCTTC.

The rearrangement joins TRBV24-1 to TRBJ2-1; 13 nucleotides agree with TRBD2. V was clipped by 7 bases and J by 7 bases; unmatched bases: 6. This CDR3 has 15 amino acids. Looked up from germline, CDR1 is KGHDR and CDR2 is SFDVKD. The CDR3 bases are TGTGCCACCAGCGTGACTAGCGGGAGGTGGAATGAGCAGTTCTTC. This translates into CATSVTSGRWNEQFF.

The chain carries TRBV6-2 or TRBV6-3 and TRBJ2-7; no clear D gene. Trimming left V 6 bases short and J 7 bases short, with 16 bases between. The CDR3 loop spans 13 amino acids. Germline V gene sequence: CDR1 MNHEY, CDR2 SVGEGT. The DNA of the CDR3 is TGTGCCAGCAGCAGACGGGTCCCGGAGGAGCAGTACTTC. Its translation: CASSRRVPEEQYF.

V usage is TRBV19 and J usage is TRBJ2-7; 9 bases line up with TRBD1. CDR3 size: 15 residues. V dropped 4 bases and J dropped 3; count of bases not matched to a gene: 7. In germline, CDR1 is LNHDA, CDR2 SQIVND (reference sequence). The CDR3 DNA reads TGTGCCAGTAGTACCGGGACAGGGAGTAACTACGAGCAGTACTTC. It encodes CASSTGTGSNYEQYF.

The rearrangement uses TRBV7-8 and TRBJ1-2, with TRBD1 identical over 7 bases. CDR3 length: 14 residues. Losses at the gene ends were 5 bases for V and 8 bases for J; bases not matched to a gene: 11. Germline CDR1 reads SGHVS; CDR2 reads FQNEAQ. The CDR3 spells CASSPEDRFEGYTF. The CDR3, as DNA: TGTGCCAGCAGCCCCGAGGACAGGTTTGAGGGCTACACCTTC.

V gene TRBV2 combines with J gene TRBJ2-2; D ambiguous. V was shortened by 8 bases and J by 2 bases, with 9 bases between the two germline ends. The CDR3 runs to 13 residues. Per the germline V gene, CDR1 is SNHLY and CDR2 is FYNNEI. The CDR3 region has the DNA TGTGCCAGCGGAGCACGCAACACCGGGGAGCTGTTTTTT. Translated, it gives CASGARNTGELFF.

The chain combines TRBV7-2 with TRBJ1-1; D gene unclear. CDR1 SGHTA and CDR2 FQGNSA come from the germline V gene. V dropped 1 base and J dropped 5 bases, with 14 bases sitting between them. The CDR3 runs 15 residues. CDR3 sequence (DNA): TGTGCCAGCAGCTTAGGAACACGGCAGAATACTGAAGCTTTCTTT. Protein sequence: CASSLGTRQNTEAFF.

The chain uses TRBV24-1 and TRBJ1-5; the D is unclear. Germline CDR1 KGHDR, CDR2 SFDVKD. CDR3 length: 15 residues. Trimming shortened V by 4 bases and J by 0 bases, and 9 bases separated the two germline ends. In DNA, the CDR3 is TGTGCCACCAGTGAGCGGACCTATAGCAATCAGCCCCAGCATTTT. The encoded protein is CATSERTYSNQPQHF.

This rearrangement joins TRBV7-2 to TRBJ1-2; tentative D call: TRBD1 (5 bases). Per germline, CDR1 SGHTA and CDR2 FQGNSA. The CDR3 totals 15 residues. With 2 bases removed from V and 4 bases from J, the gap between germline ends came to 14 bases. Here the CDR3 reads CASSLQGALTYGYTF. CDR3 nucleotide sequence: TGTGCCAGCAGCTTACAGGGAGCTCTTACCTATGGCTACACCTTC. Full variable domain (remainder filled in from reference TRBV7-2 and TRBJ1-2): GAGVSQSPSNKVTEKGKDVELRCDPISGHTALYWYRQSLGQGLEFLIYFQGNSAPDKSGLPSDRFSAERTGGSVSTLTIQRTQQEDSAVYLCASSLQGALTYGYTFGSGTRLTVV.

The CDR3 DNA follows: TGCAGCTTCCGCGACGACGAAACCTACGAGCAGTACTTC. Its protein product is CSFRDDETYEQYF. This chain uses TRBV29-1 with TRBJ2-7; no clear D. Germline values: CDR1 SQVTM, CDR2 ANQGSEA. The V gene lost 8 bases and the J gene lost 2 bases, with 16 bases spanning the gap. The CDR3 is 13 residues long.

The chain recombines TRBV30 with TRBJ1-1; 8 positions agree with TRBD1. Germline V CDR1 and CDR2: GTSNPN, SVGIG (reference sequence). Trimming removed 4 bases from V and 7 bases from J; junction bases left unmatched: 14. The CDR3 contains 15 residues. The CDR3: CAWTYIDRGRSEAFF. The CDR3 DNA reads as TGTGCCTGGACTTACATCGACAGGGGCCGGAGTGAAGCTTTCTTT.

The chain has TRBV27 and TRBJ2-1; TRBD2 matches at 9 bases. CDR3 size: 15 residues. Germline loops: CDR1 MNHEY, CDR2 SMNVEV (reference sequence). Unmatched junction bases numbered 4, after V lost 4 bases and J lost 3 bases. CDR3 nucleotides: TGTGCCAGCAGTTACCGTAGCGGGAGCTACAATGAGCAGTTCTTC. Protein sequence: CASSYRSGSYNEQFF.

The rearrangement joins TRBV14 to TRBJ2-7; perhaps TRBD1 as D (6 bases). Trimming pared 0 bases from V and 5 bases from J, leaving 17 bases between. The CDR3 spans 16 residues. CDR1 is SGHDN and CDR2 is FVKESK in the germline V gene. CDR3 residues: CASSQESGQIFHEQYF. In DNA, the CDR3 is TGTGCCAGCAGCCAAGAGTCGGGACAAATATTCCACGAGCAGTACTTC.

V usage is TRBV30 and J usage is TRBJ1-2; 7 positions match TRBD1. Per the germline V gene, CDR1 is GTSNPN and CDR2 is SVGIG (reference sequence). J gave up 4 bases and V 3 bases, and 8 bases lay outside the gene matches. The CDR3 contains 14 residues. The CDR3 DNA reads TGTGCCTGGAGGGGTGGACAGGCGGCCTATGGCTACACCTTC. This sequence encodes CAWRGGQAAYGYTF.

The rearrangement uses TRBV11-3 and TRBJ1-2; 7 positions match TRBD1. The CDR3 has 17 residues. Germline V gene lookup returns CDR1 SGHNT and CDR2 YENEEA. V was pared by 5 bases and J by 5 bases, with 17 bases of the junction left unmatched. The CDR3 nucleotides read TGTGCCAGCAGCAAAGAAATAGGGGGCGTTAGACCGTATGGCTACACCTTC. This gives the protein CASSKEIGGVRPYGYTF.

The chain links TRBV9 to TRBJ2-3; 8 bases match TRBD2. V was pared by 0 bases and J by 0 bases, with 12 bases of the junction left unmatched. CDR1 is SGDLS, CDR2 YYNGEE, per germline. The CDR3 sequence is 19 residues long. As DNA, the CDR3 is TGTGCCAGCAGCGTAGATCCTAGGTTAGCGGGACCTAGCACAGATACGCAGTATTTT. It is translated as CASSVDPRLAGPSTDTQYF.

This clone came up a few times. The rearrangement links TRBV3-1 (or the pseudogene TRBV3-2) to TRBJ2-1; 12 positions agree with TRBD2. This CDR3 is built from 16 residues. Trimming cost V 4 bases and J 7 bases; bases outside gene matches: 8. The germline V gene encodes CDR1 LGHDT and CDR2 YNNKEL (reference sequence). This CDR3 is CASSLSSSGGANEQFF. In DNA, the CDR3 is TGTGCCAGCAGCCTGTCCTCTAGCGGGGGGGCGAATGAGCAGTTCTTC.

The rearrangement uses TRBV2 and TRBJ2-2; D gene unclear. There are 14 residues in the CDR3. V gave up 9 bases and J gave up 2 bases, with 13 bases separating them. The germline V gene encodes CDR1 SNHLY and CDR2 FYNNEI. CDR3 bases: TGTGCCAGTAGGCCACTTCAAAACACCGGGGAGCTGTTTTTT. It yields the protein CASRPLQNTGELFF.

This chain joins TRBV5-8 and TRBJ2-1; 7 bases are a match to TRBD2. The ends lost 6 bases at V and 8 bases at J; junction bases unmatched: 8. This CDR3 is built from 13 residues. CDR1 is SGHTS and CDR2 is YDEGEE in the germline V gene. In DNA, the CDR3 is TGTGCCAGCAATTTTGGGAGGGCTCATGAGCAGTTCTTC. It specifies CASNFGRAHEQFF.